A single sample gave rise to the 31 T cell receptor beta chains below, sequenced in a study of blood T cell repertoires in COVID-19. Method: immunoSEQ multiplex PCR; TCRdb's copy keeps in-frame clones and lacks some. The profile shows roughly 68,000 clones, approximately 79% of them singletons. Input material: peripheral blood. The receptors stem from a woman aged 50 to 60 with acute or convalescent COVID-19.

This clone was counted only a few times. The chain has TRBV18 and TRBJ1-2, with D tentatively TRBD1 (5 bases). Germline lookup yields CDR1 KGHSH and CDR2 LQKENI. The CDR3 runs 14 residues. The V end lost 1 base, the J end lost 3 bases, and 9 bases lay between the germline ends. The CDR3 spells CASSPRRDHYGYTF. The CDR3 region has the DNA TGTGCCAGCTCACCACGGAGGGACCACTATGGCTACACCTTC.

V gene TRBV6-2 or TRBV6-3 combines with J gene TRBJ2-5; TRBD1 might be the D (5 bases). The germline CDR1 and CDR2 sequences are MNHEY and SVGEGT. The V gene lost 5 bases and the J gene lost 3 bases, with 13 bases spanning the gap. This CDR3 has 14 amino acids. CDR3 sequence: CASSPPRREETQYF. The CDR3 DNA reads as TGTGCCAGCAGTCCCCCCCGCAGGGAAGAGACCCAGTACTTC.

V usage is TRBV7-2 and J usage is TRBJ2-7; 7 bases fit TRBD1. After removal of 4 bases from V and 3 bases from J, the junction contained 12 bases not matched to a gene. Germline V gene sequence: CDR1 SGHTA, CDR2 FQGNSA. CDR3 length: 16 amino acids. CDR3 residues: CASSSDSRGLVYEQYF. DNA of the CDR3: TGTGCCAGCAGCTCCGATTCCAGGGGGTTAGTCTACGAGCAGTACTTC.

The chain combines TRBV2 with TRBJ2-2, with a tentative D call TRBD2 (5 bases). Trimming stripped 2 bases from V and 6 bases from J, with 16 bases between. Germline CDR1 and CDR2: SNHLY and FYNNEI. There are 16 residues in the CDR3. CDR3 nucleotides: TGTGCCAGCAGTGAATGGGATTTACGGGGATCCGGGGAGCTGTTTTTT. Its translation is CASSEWDLRGSGELFF.

The chain joins TRBV6-5 to TRBJ2-1; 9 bases align to TRBD2. CDR3 length: 15 amino acids. Germline lookup yields CDR1 MNHEY and CDR2 SVGAGI. J lost 2 bases, V lost 5 bases, and 4 bases had no gene match. CDR3 nucleotides: TGTGCCAGCAGTCAGAGCGGGGGGACCTACAATGAGCAGTTCTTC. Translation: CASSQSGGTYNEQFF.

The chain employs TRBV12-3 or TRBV12-4 and TRBJ2-7; D is uncertain. V gave up 3 bases and J gave up 3 bases, with 6 bases separating them. The CDR3 extends over 12 amino acids. The CDR3 reads CASSFERYEQYF. The CDR3 nucleotides are TGTGCCAGCAGTTTCGAGCGCTACGAGCAGTACTTC.

The chain carries TRBV12-5 and TRBJ2-1; 9 positions agree with TRBD2. The CDR3 covers 18 residues. The J segment lost 6 bases and the V segment lost 1 base, leaving 13 bases of the junction unmatched. Germline V gives CDR1 LGHNT, CDR2 FRNRAP. CDR3 protein: CASGLGRASGVLPNEQFF. The DNA for the CDR3 is TGTGCTAGTGGTTTGGGCCGGGCTAGCGGGGTTTTACCCAATGAGCAGTTCTTC.

The rearrangement joins TRBV7-2 to TRBJ2-7; D possibly corresponds to TRBD2 (6 bases). Germline CDR1 and CDR2: SGHTA and FQGNSA. The CDR3 consists of 14 residues. The germline V and J ends were trimmed by 3 bases and 3 bases, with 12 bases remaining between them. The CDR3 DNA follows: TGTGCCAGCAGCTTCACGACTAGTGGCTACGAGCAGTACTTC. Protein sequence: CASSFTTSGYEQYF.

The rearrangement uses TRBV9 and TRBJ2-5; perhaps TRBD2 as D (5 bases). Trimming removed 0 bases from V and 2 bases from J, with 11 bases in between. The CDR3 consists of 15 residues. Germline lookup yields CDR1 SGDLS and CDR2 YYNGEE. The CDR3 here is CASSVAGLVQETQYF. In DNA form, the CDR3 reads TGTGCCAGCAGCGTAGCTGGACTCGTTCAAGAGACCCAGTACTTC.

The chain employs TRBV18 and TRBJ2-3; perhaps TRBD1 as D (5 bases). The CDR3 loop spans 16 amino acids. Trimming left V 2 bases short and J 3 bases short, with 15 bases between. The germline V gene encodes CDR1 KGHSH and CDR2 LQKENI. The CDR3 nucleotides read TGTGCCAGCTCACCAAGGTTAACAGGTCAAACAGATACGCAGTATTTT. This gives the protein CASSPRLTGQTDTQYF.

This clone was observed once. The CDR3 nucleotides are TGTGCCAGCAGTGACGATCGTGCAGGCCTTCTCTCTGGAAACACCATATATTTT. It is translated as CASSDDRAGLLSGNTIYF. V and J are TRBV2 and TRBJ1-3; no reliable D call. From germline, CDR1 is SNHLY and CDR2 FYNNEI. The CDR3 length is 18 residues. The V and J ends lost 3 bases and 0 bases respectively, with 18 bases between them.

This clone showed up just a few times. The genes are TRBV7-9 and TRBJ2-2; 9 bases align to TRBD2. The CDR3 is 15 amino acids. Germline V CDR1 and CDR2: SEHNR, FQNEAQ (reference sequence). The V segment lost 5 bases and the J segment 1 base; nucleotides outside the gene matches: 2. CDR3 DNA sequence: TGTGCCAGCAGCGAAGCGGGGGGGAACACCGGGGAGCTGTTTTTT. It is translated as CASSEAGGNTGELFF. Combining the CDR3 with reference TRBV7-9 and TRBJ2-2 gives the whole variable domain DTGVSQNPRHKITKRGQNVTFRCDPISEHNRLYWYRQTLGQGPEFLTYFQNEAQLEKSRLLSDRFSAERPKGSFSTLEIQRTEQGDSAMYLCASSEAGGNTGELFFGEGSRLTVL.

CDR3 in amino acids: CASSDPHRVTGELFF. The CDR3 DNA is TGTGCCAGCAGTGATCCTCACAGGGTTACCGGGGAGCTGTTTTTT. The chain joins TRBV25-1 to TRBJ2-2; a weak D match, TRBD1 (6 bases). Germline V lookup: CDR1 MGHDK, CDR2 SYGVNS. The V gene lost 3 bases and the J gene lost 5 bases, with 13 bases spanning the gap. The CDR3 spans 15 residues.

The chain carries TRBV3-1 (or the pseudogene TRBV3-2) and TRBJ1-3; 7 positions match TRBD1. Looked up from germline, CDR1 is LGHDT and CDR2 is YNNKEL (reference sequence). The junction had 6 bases not matched to a gene; V was cut back by 5 bases and J by 2 bases. The CDR3 has 15 residues. This CDR3 is CASSSPQGAGNTIYF. CDR3 DNA: TGTGCCAGCAGCTCTCCCCAGGGGGCTGGAAACACCATATATTTT.

The CDR3 sequence is CASSDSSGGADTQYF. CDR3 in DNA: TGTGCCAGCAGTGACTCTAGCGGGGGGGCAGATACGCAGTATTTT. The V call is TRBV6-4, the J call TRBJ2-3, with 11 bases fitting TRBD2. The germline V gene encodes CDR1 MRHNA and CDR2 SNTAGT. This CDR3 is 15 amino acids long. V lost 0 bases, J lost 4 bases, and 0 bases stayed unmatched.

The chain is built from TRBV30 and TRBJ2-1, with D possibly being TRBD2 (5 bases). The V and J ends lost 6 bases and 0 bases respectively, with 12 bases between them. The CDR3 contains 14 residues. Germline V gives CDR1 GTSNPN, CDR2 SVGIG (reference sequence). CDR3 in DNA: TGTGCCTGTGCCACGGGGAGCTCCTACAATGAGCAGTTCTTC. This translates into CACATGSSYNEQFF.

The gene calls are TRBV4-3 and TRBJ2-1, with TRBD2 matching 13 bases. The length of the CDR3 is 18 residues. V was pared by 1 base and J by 5 bases, with 8 bases of the junction left unmatched. CDR1 and CDR2 from the germline V gene are LGHNA and YSLEER. The DNA of the CDR3 is TGCGCCAGCAGCCAAGCGCCCTCGGGACTAGCGGGAAACAATGAGCAGTTCTTC. It codes for CASSQAPSGLAGNNEQFF.

The chain combines TRBV18 with TRBJ2-1; 12 nucleotides agree with TRBD2. The CDR3 has 19 residues. J gave up 0 bases and V 4 bases, and 10 bases lay outside the gene matches. Germline V lookup: CDR1 KGHSH, CDR2 LQKENI. The CDR3 protein is CASSRVTSGGLSSYNEQFF. Written as DNA, the CDR3 is TGTGCCAGCTCACGAGTTACTAGCGGGGGGTTGAGCTCCTACAATGAGCAGTTCTTC.

The chain joins TRBV12-3 or TRBV12-4 to TRBJ2-5; the D gene is possibly TRBD2 (5 bases). Deletions cut 6 bases from V and 5 bases from J, with 13 bases between. The length of the CDR3 is 13 residues. CDR3 residues: CASRSTSSETQYF. The CDR3 coding sequence is TGTGCCAGCAGATCTACTAGTTCGGAGACCCAGTACTTC.

The chain employs TRBV7-9 and TRBJ2-5; perhaps TRBD2 as D (5 bases). CDR1 and CDR2 from the germline V gene are SEHNR and FQNEAQ (reference sequence). V was clipped by 8 bases and J by 5 bases, with 21 bases between them. This CDR3 has 15 amino acids. The CDR3: CASELKAAGRETQYF. The CDR3, as DNA: TGTGCCAGCGAACTAAAAGCGGCTGGTCGGGAGACCCAGTACTTC.

There are a few counts of this clone. The chain has TRBV7-6 and TRBJ1-3; D call uncertain. Per the germline V gene, CDR1 is SGHVS and CDR2 is FNYEAQ. There are 16 residues in the CDR3. The V end lost 1 base, the J end lost 9 bases, and 19 bases lay between the germline ends. CDR3 residues: CASSLETARARSTIYF. CDR3 coding DNA: TGTGCCAGCAGCTTAGAAACCGCACGTGCGCGGAGCACCATATATTTT.

V usage is TRBV2 and J usage is TRBJ1-2, with D perhaps TRBD1 (6 bases). This CDR3 spans 12 amino acids. CDR1 and CDR2 (germline): SNHLY, FYNNEI. Between the trimmed V and J ends, which lost 2 bases and 8 bases, there was a span of 9 bases. The CDR3 region is CASSEWGLGYTF. CDR3 in DNA: TGTGCCAGCAGTGAATGGGGGCTCGGCTACACCTTC.

A single count supports this clone. The rearrangement joins TRBV5-4 to TRBJ2-6; D possibly corresponds to TRBD2 (6 bases). Trimming took off 4 bases at V and 2 bases at J, with 10 bases between the two ends. This CDR3 comprises 15 residues. Germline assignment: CDR1 SGHNT and CDR2 YYREEE (reference sequence). CDR3 bases: TGTGCCAGCAGCCCGGGGGTACCTGGGGCCAACGTCCTGACTTTC. This encodes CASSPGVPGANVLTF.

This clone was observed a few times. This chain links TRBV7-2 with TRBJ2-7; 7 bases fit TRBD2. Per the germline V gene, CDR1 is SGHTA and CDR2 is FQGNSA. V gave up 0 bases and J gave up 3 bases; unmatched junction bases: 17. The CDR3 sequence is 19 residues long. CDR3 residues: CASSLASTSRSPLNYEQYF. The CDR3 DNA follows: TGTGCCAGCAGCTTAGCTTCGACTAGCCGGTCCCCCCTAAACTACGAGCAGTACTTC.

Turning to this clone: This CDR3 is also generated by other DNA sequences in the sample. The CDR3 is CASSFRTSGNSYEQYF. In DNA form, the CDR3 reads TGTGCCAGCAGCTTCCGGACTAGCGGAAACTCCTACGAGCAGTACTTC. The rearrangement joins TRBV6-2 or TRBV6-3 to TRBJ2-7; 10 bases are a match to TRBD2. Per germline, CDR1 MNHEY and CDR2 SVGEGT. J was trimmed by 0 bases and V by 6 bases; bases with no gene match: 8. This CDR3 is built from 16 residues.

This chain connects TRBV6-5 to TRBJ2-7; D gene unclear. V was clipped by 5 bases and J by 2 bases, with 16 bases between them. The CDR3 has 15 amino acids. Germline V CDR1 and CDR2: MNHEY, SVGAGI. The CDR3 here is CASSNSPPNTYEQYF. CDR3 DNA sequence: TGTGCCAGCAGTAATTCCCCCCCAAACACCTACGAGCAGTACTTC.

The gene calls are TRBV29-1 and TRBJ2-5, with TRBD1 identical over 11 bases. CDR1 and CDR2 from the germline V gene are SQVTM and ANQGSEA. The CDR3 runs to 14 residues. The ends lost 8 bases at V and 5 bases at J; junction bases unmatched: 10. The CDR3 loop is CSSGWDRGRETQYF. CDR3 nucleotide sequence: TGCAGCTCCGGGTGGGACAGGGGGAGGGAGACCCAGTACTTC.

The chain recombines TRBV12-3 or TRBV12-4 with TRBJ1-1; 7 bases line up with TRBD1. The CDR3 runs 13 residues. Losses at the gene ends were 2 bases for V and 4 bases for J; bases not matched to a gene: 1. The CDR3 bases are TGTGCCAGCAGTTTATCAGGGGGCACTGAAGCTTTCTTT. Protein: CASSLSGGTEAFF.

The V gene is TRBV5-1, the J gene TRBJ2-2; TRBD1 agrees at 7 bases. Trimming took 9 bases from V and 8 from J; bases not matched to a gene: 13. This CDR3 region has 14 residues. Germline V gene lookup returns CDR1 SGHRS and CDR2 YFSETQ. This CDR3 reads CATSLGQVPGELFF. DNA of the CDR3: TGCGCCACCTCCCTAGGACAGGTCCCTGGGGAGCTGTTTTTT.

CDR3 region: CASSLVALAGGRDTQYF. CDR3 nucleotides: TGCGCCAGCAGCTTGGTTGCACTAGCGGGGGGTAGGGATACGCAGTATTTT. The chain uses TRBV5-1 and TRBJ2-3, with 12 positions matching TRBD2. The length of the CDR3 is 17 residues. With V trimmed by 0 bases and J by 6 bases, 8 bases remained unmatched. The germline V gene has CDR1 SGHRS and CDR2 YFSETQ.

CDR3 bases: TGTGCCAGCTATCAGGGACTCGGGGAGCTGTTTTTT. This sequence encodes CASYQGLGELFF. The rearrangement uses TRBV5-6 and TRBJ2-2, with D possibly matching TRBD2 (6 bases). CDR3 length equals 12 residues. Germline CDR1 and CDR2: SGHDT and YYEEEE. Trimming pared 7 bases from V and 7 bases from J, leaving 11 bases between. The full variable domain, in which reference TRBV5-6 and TRBJ2-2 provide the parts outside the CDR3, is DAGVTQSPTHLIKTRGQQVTLRCSPKSGHDTVSWYQQALGQGPQFIFQYYEEEERQRGNFPDRFSGHQFPNYSSELNVNALLLGDSALYLCASYQGLGELFFGEGSRLTVL.